Shown below are 26 T cell receptor beta chains from a single sample sequenced in a study of blood T cell repertoires in COVID-19. Here immunoSEQ multiplex PCR was the method, and the copy in TCRdb shows in-frame clones only, minus some. The table has 170,000 or so clones, roughly 84% seen once. Sample: peripheral blood. All receptors derive from an older woman with acute or convalescent COVID-19.

The V call is TRBV10-2, the J call TRBJ1-2, with 8 bases identical to TRBD1. The CDR3 loop spans 16 amino acids. The germline gives CDR1 WSHSY, CDR2 SAAADI. Trimming cost V 6 bases and J 0 bases; bases outside gene matches: 9. The CDR3 nucleotides are TGCGCCAGCAGCGCGACAGGGGTTTCCGCTAACTATGGCTACACCTTC. Amino acid sequence: CASSATGVSANYGYTF.

J is TRBJ1-6 and V is TRBV12-5; 9 nucleotides match TRBD1. The CDR3 length is 19 residues. The germline gives CDR1 LGHNT, CDR2 FRNRAP. The V gene end was trimmed by 2 bases and the J gene end by 2 bases; junction bases not matched to a gene: 10. CDR3 coding DNA: TGTGCTAGTGGTTTGTCCCCCTCACAGGGGGCGGCCTATAATTCACCCCTCCACTTT. Protein product: CASGLSPSQGAAYNSPLHF.

V is TRBV19 and J is TRBJ2-5, with 9 bases matching TRBD1. CDR1 and CDR2 from the germline V gene are LNHDA and SQIVND (reference sequence). The trim removed 4 bases at V and 3 bases at J, leaving 3 bases unmatched. There are 14 residues in the CDR3. The CDR3 is CASSSRDREETQYF. The CDR3 bases are TGTGCCAGTAGTAGTCGGGACAGGGAAGAGACCCAGTACTTC.

The chain links TRBV3-1 (or the pseudogene TRBV3-2) to TRBJ1-4, with 8 bases aligning to TRBD1. The V gene's germline CDR1 is LGHDT and CDR2 YNNKEL (reference sequence). After removal of 4 bases from V and 7 bases from J, the junction contained 8 bases not matched to a gene. There are 15 residues in the CDR3. The DNA of the CDR3 is TGTGCCAGCAGCCGATTACAGGGGGAGGGTGAAAAACTGTTTTTT. Its protein is CASSRLQGEGEKLFF.

This clone was seen just once. The V and J genes are TRBV5-1 and TRBJ1-6; D is possibly TRBD1 (5 bases). Looked up from germline, CDR1 is SGHRS and CDR2 is YFSETQ. Trimming removed 2 bases at V and 10 bases at J, with 16 bases between. The CDR3 consists of 15 residues. The CDR3 sequence is CASSFGREGESPLHF. Written as DNA, the CDR3 is TGCGCCAGCAGCTTTGGCAGGGAAGGGGAATCACCCCTCCACTTT.

The rearrangement links TRBV9 to TRBJ1-1, with a possible D match to TRBD1 (5 bases). The CDR3 is 15 residues long. With 0 bases removed from V and 0 bases from J, the gap between germline ends came to 9 bases. From germline, CDR1 is SGDLS and CDR2 YYNGEE. In nucleotides, the CDR3 is TGTGCCAGCAGCGTAGCTCGGGGGTTGAACACTGAAGCTTTCTTT. Amino acid sequence: CASSVARGLNTEAFF.

The genes are TRBV25-1 and TRBJ1-6; D not resolved. Between the trimmed V and J ends, which lost 3 bases and 10 bases, there was a span of 19 bases. This CDR3 has 16 residues. The germline V gene encodes CDR1 MGHDK and CDR2 SYGVNS. CDR3 sequence reads: CASSEELSKASSPLHF. The CDR3, as DNA: TGTGCCAGCAGTGAGGAGCTGTCGAAAGCTAGCTCACCCCTCCACTTT.

The chain carries TRBV28 and TRBJ2-3; no clear D gene. V gave up 7 bases and J gave up 1 base, with 6 bases separating them. The germline V gene encodes CDR1 MDHEN and CDR2 SYDVKM. The CDR3 is 12 amino acids. The CDR3 is CASNGGTDTQYF. CDR3 in DNA: TGTGCCAGCAACGGAGGCACAGATACGCAGTATTTT.

The chain links TRBV2 to TRBJ2-5, with 9 bases lining up with TRBD1. V gave up 6 bases and J gave up 5 bases; unmatched junction bases: 4. Per germline, CDR1 SNHLY and CDR2 FYNNEI. The length of the CDR3 is 13 residues. The CDR3 loop is CASRGQGPETQYF. CDR3 nucleotide sequence: TGTGCCAGCAGGGGACAGGGCCCCGAGACCCAGTACTTC. Based on the CDR3 plus reference TRBV2 and TRBJ2-5, the full variable domain is EPEVTQTPSHQVTQMGQEVILRCVPISNHLYFYWYRQILGQKVEFLVSFYNNEISEKSEIFDDQFSVERPDGSNFTLKIRSTKLEDSAMYFCASRGQGPETQYFGPGTRLLVL.

The V gene is TRBV2, the J gene TRBJ1-2; D remains ambiguous. The V gene lost 8 bases and the J gene lost 4 bases, with 8 bases spanning the gap. This CDR3 comprises 11 residues. Germline V lookup: CDR1 SNHLY, CDR2 FYNNEI. The CDR3 spells CASGPGYGYTF. CDR3 sequence (DNA): TGTGCCAGCGGGCCTGGCTATGGCTACACCTTC. Full variable domain (rest looked up from reference TRBV2 and TRBJ1-2): EPEVTQTPSHQVTQMGQEVILRCVPISNHLYFYWYRQILGQKVEFLVSFYNNEISEKSEIFDDQFSVERPDGSNFTLKIRSTKLEDSAMYFCASGPGYGYTFGSGTRLTVV.

Only a few counts were recorded for this clone. The gene calls are TRBV28 and TRBJ1-6; weak D call: TRBD1 (6 bases). Germline loops: CDR1 MDHEN, CDR2 SYDVKM. The CDR3 runs 15 residues. V lost 5 bases and J lost 8, with 16 bases in between. CDR3 sequence reads: CASSLDRPGDSPLHF. Written as DNA, the CDR3 is TGTGCCAGCAGTCTTGACAGGCCCGGCGATTCACCCCTCCACTTT.

This chain links TRBV11-2 with TRBJ2-7, with D perhaps TRBD1 (5 bases). V was trimmed by 9 bases and J by 2 bases, leaving 8 bases between them. This CDR3 spans 11 amino acids. Germline V gene lookup returns CDR1 SGHAT and CDR2 FQNNGV. CDR3: CASTGAYEQYF. The CDR3 DNA reads as TGTGCCAGTACAGGAGCCTACGAGCAGTACTTC.

This chain connects TRBV5-8 to TRBJ2-7, with D perhaps TRBD1 (5 bases). V was shortened by 2 bases and J by 3 bases, with 6 bases between the two germline ends. The CDR3 spans 12 residues. Germline assignment: CDR1 SGHTS and CDR2 YDEGEE. The CDR3 DNA is TGTGCCAGCAGCTTTGACAGCTACGAGCAGTACTTC. This codes for CASSFDSYEQYF.

The V and J genes are TRBV27 and TRBJ2-3, with D maybe TRBD2 (7 bases). The CDR3 sequence is 18 residues long. With 5 bases removed from V and 6 bases from J, the gap between germline ends came to 27 bases. Germline V gene lookup returns CDR1 MNHEY and CDR2 SMNVEV (reference sequence). The CDR3 coding sequence is TGTGCCAGCAGTCTCATCTCCCTGCGGGGGCTCCCCTGGGATACGCAGTATTTT. Protein: CASSLISLRGLPWDTQYF.

This clone was detected a few times. This chain connects TRBV9 to TRBJ1-2, with a weak D call TRBD1 (5 bases). Germline lookup yields CDR1 SGDLS and CDR2 YYNGEE. The CDR3 is 14 residues long. V lost 0 bases, J lost 3 bases, and 9 bases lay in between. CDR3 coding DNA: TGTGCCAGCAGCGTAGCTTGGGGGGACTATGGCTACACCTTC. It yields the protein CASSVAWGDYGYTF.

In its sample, this clone was seen a few times. The CDR3 loop is CASSVVAGGTEAFF. CDR3 nucleotide sequence: TGTGCCAGCAGCGTAGTGGCGGGGGGCACTGAAGCTTTCTTT. The chain employs TRBV9 and TRBJ1-1; D perhaps matches TRBD1 (5 bases). This CDR3 contains 14 residues. The V and J ends lost 0 bases and 4 bases respectively, with 10 bases between them. Germline V gives CDR1 SGDLS, CDR2 YYNGEE.

The rearrangement joins TRBV19 to TRBJ2-7; TRBD1 matches 10 bases. The CDR3 length is 16 residues. After removal of 3 bases from V and 3 bases from J, the junction contained 8 bases not matched to a gene. CDR1 LNHDA and CDR2 SQIVND come from the germline V gene (reference sequence). The CDR3 here is CASSIFFGTGDYEQYF. The DNA of the CDR3 is TGTGCCAGTAGTATTTTTTTCGGGACAGGGGACTACGAGCAGTACTTC.

This clone was seen only once. For the CDR3, the DNA is TGTGCCAGCTCCCTATTAACGCAAAATGAAAAACTGTTTTTT. Translation gives CASSLLTQNEKLFF. V is TRBV18 and J is TRBJ1-4; no clear D gene. V lost 6 bases and J lost 5, with 13 bases in between. CDR3 length: 14 residues. The germline V gene encodes CDR1 KGHSH and CDR2 LQKENI.

The V and J genes are TRBV5-1 and TRBJ2-7, with D perhaps TRBD1 (6 bases). Germline V gene lookup returns CDR1 SGHRS and CDR2 YFSETQ. The CDR3 has 12 residues. V was pared by 7 bases and J by 3 bases, with 11 bases between. CDR3 residues: CASGPGVYEQYF. The CDR3 bases are TGCGCCAGCGGGCCAGGGGTCTACGAGCAGTACTTC.

The chain uses TRBV20-1 and TRBJ2-1; D is ambiguous. The length of the CDR3 is 13 residues. CDR1 and CDR2 (germline): DFQATT, SNEGSKA (reference sequence). Trimming took 3 bases from V and 5 from J, leaving 11 bases between them. The CDR3 sequence is CSASVPPDNEQFF. For the CDR3, the DNA is TGCAGTGCTAGTGTCCCGCCGGACAATGAGCAGTTCTTC.

V gene TRBV3-1 (or the pseudogene TRBV3-2) combines with J gene TRBJ1-6; TRBD1 matches 8 bases. CDR3 size: 14 residues. Germline V gene sequence: CDR1 LGHDT, CDR2 YNNKEL (reference sequence). V shed 4 bases and J 13 bases; nucleotides not matched to a gene: 9. The CDR3 spells CASSRSRGPRPLHF. Written as DNA, the CDR3 is TGTGCCAGCAGCCGAAGCAGGGGGCCGCGCCCCCTCCACTTT.

This clone was seen just once. The rearrangement uses TRBV7-2 and TRBJ2-7; possible D gene TRBD2, 6 bases. The V and J ends lost 5 bases and 0 bases respectively, with 17 bases between them. The CDR3 runs 16 residues. The germline CDR1 and CDR2 sequences are SGHTA and FQGNSA. The CDR3 nucleotides are TGTGCCAGCAGCGTTTTGGGGACTTCCATCTCCTACGAGCAGTACTTC. It encodes CASSVLGTSISYEQYF.

The genes are TRBV21-1 and TRBJ2-4; TRBD1 is the table's D call, not checked against the DNA. TRBV21-1 is a listed pseudogene. This CDR3 has 18 amino acids. The CDR3 here is CASSSREGGRLAKNIQYF. The CDR3 DNA sequence: TGTGCCAGCAGCAGCCGGGAAGGGGGCAGATTGGCCAAAAACATTCAGTACTTC.

V usage is TRBV20-1 and J usage is TRBJ1-2, with TRBD1 matching 9 bases. Losses at the gene ends were 4 bases for V and 8 bases for J; bases not matched to a gene: 2. There are 11 residues in the CDR3. Germline V gene lookup returns CDR1 DFQATT and CDR2 SNEGSKA (reference sequence). CDR3 coding DNA: TGCAGTGCTAAGACAGGGGGAGGCTACACCTTC. Translation gives CSAKTGGGYTF.

CDR3 sequence reads: CASSLQGPASTGELFF. The CDR3 region has the DNA TGTGCCAGCAGCCTACAGGGGCCGGCGAGCACCGGGGAGCTGTTTTTT. The gene calls are TRBV2 and TRBJ2-2; the match to TRBD1 covers 7 bases. The V segment lost 6 bases and the J segment 4 bases; nucleotides outside the gene matches: 11. The CDR3 contains 16 residues. The V gene's germline CDR1 is SNHLY and CDR2 FYNNEI.

The chain has TRBV28 and TRBJ1-2; 9 bases match TRBD1. CDR1 is MDHEN, CDR2 SYDVKM, per germline. The CDR3 is 15 residues long. Unmatched junction bases numbered 17, after V lost 10 bases and J lost 8 bases. The CDR3 sequence is CATPGQGGGYEGYTF. In nucleotides, the CDR3 is TGTGCCACTCCGGGACAGGGAGGGGGTTATGAGGGCTACACCTTC.